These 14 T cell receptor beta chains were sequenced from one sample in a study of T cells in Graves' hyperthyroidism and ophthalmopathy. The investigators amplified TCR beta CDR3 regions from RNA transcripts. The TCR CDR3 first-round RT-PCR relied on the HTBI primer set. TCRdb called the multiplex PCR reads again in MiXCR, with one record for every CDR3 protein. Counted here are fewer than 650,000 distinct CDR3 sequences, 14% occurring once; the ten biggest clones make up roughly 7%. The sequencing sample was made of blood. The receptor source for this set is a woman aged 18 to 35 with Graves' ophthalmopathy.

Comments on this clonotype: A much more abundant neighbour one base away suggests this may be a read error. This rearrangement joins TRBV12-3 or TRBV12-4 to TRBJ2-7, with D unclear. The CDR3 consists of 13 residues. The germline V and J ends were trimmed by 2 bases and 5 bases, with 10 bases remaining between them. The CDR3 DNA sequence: TGTGCCAGCAGTTTACCAGAGGTGAACGAGCAGTACTTC. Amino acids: CASSLPEVNEQYF.

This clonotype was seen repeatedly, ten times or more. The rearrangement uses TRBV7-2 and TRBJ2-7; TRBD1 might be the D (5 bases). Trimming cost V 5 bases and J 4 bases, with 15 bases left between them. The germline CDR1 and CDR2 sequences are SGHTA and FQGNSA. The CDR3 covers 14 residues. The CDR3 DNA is TGTGCCAGCAGCCAAACAAAGGACACATACGAGCAGTACTTC. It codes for CASSQTKDTYEQYF.

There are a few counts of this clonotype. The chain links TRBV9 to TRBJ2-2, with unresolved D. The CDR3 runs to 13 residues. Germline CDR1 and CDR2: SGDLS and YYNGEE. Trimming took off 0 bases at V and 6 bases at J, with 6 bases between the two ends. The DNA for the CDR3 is TGTGCCAGCAGCGTAGCCCCAGCCGGGGAGCTGTTTTTT. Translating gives CASSVAPAGELFF.

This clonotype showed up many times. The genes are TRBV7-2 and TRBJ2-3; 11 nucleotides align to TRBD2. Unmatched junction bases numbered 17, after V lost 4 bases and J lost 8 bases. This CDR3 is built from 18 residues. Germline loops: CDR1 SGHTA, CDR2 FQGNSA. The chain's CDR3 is CASSYPGLAESGGGTQYF. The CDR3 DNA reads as TGTGCCAGCAGCTACCCGGGACTAGCGGAATCAGGGGGCGGTACGCAGTATTTT.

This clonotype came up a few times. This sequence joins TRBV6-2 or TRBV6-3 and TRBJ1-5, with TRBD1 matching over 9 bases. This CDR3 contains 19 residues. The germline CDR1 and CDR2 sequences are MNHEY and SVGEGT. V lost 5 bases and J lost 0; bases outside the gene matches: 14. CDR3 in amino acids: CASSDRDRVLHYSNQPQHF. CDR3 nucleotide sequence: TGTGCCAGCAGTGACCGGGACAGGGTTCTTCATTATAGCAATCAGCCCCAGCATTTT.

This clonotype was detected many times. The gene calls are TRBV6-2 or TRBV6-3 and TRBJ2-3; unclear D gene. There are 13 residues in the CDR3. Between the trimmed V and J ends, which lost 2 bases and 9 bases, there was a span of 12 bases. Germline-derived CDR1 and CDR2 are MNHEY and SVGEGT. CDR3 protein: CASSYGQTRTQYF. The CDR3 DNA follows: TGTGCCAGCAGTTACGGTCAGACGAGGACGCAGTATTTT.

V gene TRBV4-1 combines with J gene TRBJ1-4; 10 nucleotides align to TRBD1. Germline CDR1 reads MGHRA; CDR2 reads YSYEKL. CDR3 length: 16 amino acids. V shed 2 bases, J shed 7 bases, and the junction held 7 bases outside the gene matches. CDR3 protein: CASSQYSRDRGEKLFF. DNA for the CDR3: TGCGCCAGCAGCCAATATAGCCGGGACAGGGGTGAAAAACTGTTTTTT.

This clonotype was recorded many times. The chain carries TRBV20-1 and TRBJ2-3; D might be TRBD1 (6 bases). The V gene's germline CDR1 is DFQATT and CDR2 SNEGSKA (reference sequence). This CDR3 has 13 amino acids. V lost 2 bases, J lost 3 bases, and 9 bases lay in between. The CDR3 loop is CSARPTGTDTQYF. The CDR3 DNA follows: TGCAGTGCTAGACCCACAGGGACAGATACGCAGTATTTT.

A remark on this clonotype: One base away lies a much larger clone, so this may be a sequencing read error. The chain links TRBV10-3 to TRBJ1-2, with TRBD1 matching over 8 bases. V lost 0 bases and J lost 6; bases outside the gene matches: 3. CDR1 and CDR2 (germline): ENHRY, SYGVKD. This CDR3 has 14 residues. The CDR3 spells CAISESTGAHGYTF. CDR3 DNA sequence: TGTGCCATCAGTGAGTCGACAGGGGCCCATGGCTACACCTTC.

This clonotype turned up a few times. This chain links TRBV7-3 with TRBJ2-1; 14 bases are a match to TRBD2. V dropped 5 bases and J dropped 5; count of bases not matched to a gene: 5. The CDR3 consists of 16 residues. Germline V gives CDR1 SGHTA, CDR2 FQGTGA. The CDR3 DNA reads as TGTGCCAGCAGCCGGACTAGCGGGAGGCTTAACAATGAGCAGTTCTTC. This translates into CASSRTSGRLNNEQFF.

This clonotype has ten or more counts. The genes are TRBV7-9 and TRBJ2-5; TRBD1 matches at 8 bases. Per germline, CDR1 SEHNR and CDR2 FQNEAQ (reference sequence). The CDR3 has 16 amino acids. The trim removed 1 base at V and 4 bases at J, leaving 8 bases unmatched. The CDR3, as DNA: TGTGCCAGCAGCTTAGACAGAACAGGGGGAGGAGAGACCCAGTACTTC. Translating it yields CASSLDRTGGGETQYF.

The CDR3 DNA reads TGTGCCAGCAGGGACGGTTGGTTCTATGGCTACACCTTC. Amino acids: CASRDGWFYGYTF. The chain recombines TRBV6-1 with TRBJ1-2; no reliable D call. Between the trimmed V and J ends, which lost 6 bases and 4 bases, there was a span of 12 bases. This CDR3 contains 13 residues. Germline-derived CDR1 and CDR2 are MNHNS and SASEGT.

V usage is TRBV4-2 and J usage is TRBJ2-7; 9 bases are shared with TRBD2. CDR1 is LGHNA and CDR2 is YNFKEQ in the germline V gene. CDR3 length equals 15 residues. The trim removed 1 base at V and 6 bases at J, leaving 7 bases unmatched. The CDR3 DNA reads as TGTGCCAGCAGCCAAGCAGCGGGAGGTTATGGCGAGCAGTACTTC. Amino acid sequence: CASSQAAGGYGEQYF.

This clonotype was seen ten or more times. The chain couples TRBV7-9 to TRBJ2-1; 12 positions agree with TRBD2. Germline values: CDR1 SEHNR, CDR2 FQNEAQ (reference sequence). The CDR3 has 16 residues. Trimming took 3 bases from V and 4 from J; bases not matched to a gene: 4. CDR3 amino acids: CASSLKLAGGYNEQFF. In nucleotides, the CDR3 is TGTGCCAGCAGCTTGAAACTAGCGGGAGGATACAATGAGCAGTTCTTC.